This T cell receptor beta chain came from a study of shared clonotypes between healthy human individuals. Concerning this clone itself: What it recognizes is unknown.

Trimming removed 2 bases at V and 6 bases at J, with 15 bases between. The CDR3 runs 15 residues. The V gene's germline CDR1 is SGHTA and CDR2 FQGTGA. Overall study results and limits: The generation probabilities recorded for non-shared clonotypes fell below those of clonotypes shared by all four donors. The naive CD4 repertoires of a handful of donors were compared, and around 4.9% of clonotypes were shared.

Per the study methods: Filtering differed for immunoSEQ, which gave only junction sequences without quality scores. Some clones are missing from TCRdb's copy, which holds only in-frame ones; the method was immunoSEQ multiplex PCR. The V and J calls and clone size come from that table; D and trimming were worked out from the DNA. This sample has under 1,100,000 clones, with about 75% found just once. The rearrangement joins TRBV7-3 to TRBJ2-3, with D tentatively TRBD2 (5 bases). Specimen: memory CD4+ T cells sorted from blood. Subset specified: CD45RA-negative fraction. The TCR comes from a man younger than 35 in good health. The CDR3 DNA reads as TGTGCCAGCAGCTTATCACGAAGTACGGGGGATACGCAGTATTTT. The encoded protein is CASSLSRSTGDTQYF.